Listed below are T cell receptor beta chains from one sample, sequenced in a study of shared clonotypes between healthy human individuals. Clones were sequenced by immunoSEQ multiplex PCR, and TCRdb holds only the in-frame ones, with some missing. The sample gives some 2,500,000 clones, over 85% of which show up once; approximately 0.37% is in the top ten. Source material: naive CD4+ T cells from PBMCs. These receptors all stem from a young man in good health. Some clones in this sample may be carry-over from other donors' samples. Each CDR3 is given with its conserved first and last residue. The D gene is left open where the match is weak. The size of a clone is reported for some rows only, either as once, few or many, or as a class for expanded clones.

.	once	TRBV28	TRBJ1-1	CASSSGGAGTEAFF	TGTGCCAGCAGTTCCGGCGGGGCGGGCACTGAAGCTTTCTTT
.	.	TRBV28	TRBJ2-5	CASSSPTRWGETQYF	TGTGCCAGCAGTTCCCCGACTAGGTGGGGGGAGACCCAGTACTTC
.	.	TRBV7-9	TRBJ1-3	CASSPGHGDTIYF	TGTGCCAGCAGCCCGGGGCACGGAGACACCATATATTTT
TRBD1	.	TRBV29-1	TRBJ1-3	CSVEGQGTGVAGNTIYF	TGCAGCGTCGAGGGACAGGGAACAGGAGTGGCTGGAAACACCATATATTTT
TRBD1	.	TRBV6-5	TRBJ2-7	CATTGGYEQYF	TGTGCCACTACAGGGGGCTACGAGCAGTACTTC
.	.	TRBV6-5	TRBJ1-4	CASRRRATNEKLFF	TGTGCCAGCAGGCGACGGGCAACTAATGAAAAACTGTTTTTT
.	.	TRBV27	TRBJ2-3	CASSLGSRGTDTQYF	TGTGCCAGCAGTCTCGGGAGTAGGGGCACAGATACGCAGTATTTT
.	.	TRBV19	TRBJ1-4	CASRRILWSEKLFF	TGTGCCAGTAGGAGGATCCTCTGGAGTGAAAAACTGTTTTTT
.	.	TRBV27	TRBJ2-2	CASSFPREPGELFF	TGTGCCAGCAGTTTCCCCAGGGAACCCGGGGAGCTGTTTTTT
TRBD1	.	TRBV6-1	TRBJ1-4	CASSGTGTSNEKLFF	TGTGCCAGCAGTGGGACAGGCACATCTAATGAAAAACTGTTTTTT
TRBD1	.	TRBV19	TRBJ1-1	CASSFDRGVTEAFF	TGTGCCAGTAGTTTCGACAGGGGGGTTACTGAAGCTTTCTTT
.	few	TRBV7-9	TRBJ1-1	CASSKAGVITEAFF	TGTGCCAGCTCCAAGGCAGGGGTGATCACTGAAGCTTTCTTT
.	.	TRBV20-1	TRBJ2-1	CSAERSRLQFF	TGCAGTGCTGAGCGGAGCCGACTGCAGTTCTTC
TRBD1	.	TRBV5-1	TRBJ2-3	CASSDGRDSLSTDTQYF	TGCGCCAGCAGCGACGGACGGGACAGCTTAAGCACAGATACGCAGTATTTT
TRBD2	.	TRBV28	TRBJ2-1	CASSRAASGSNEQFF	TGTGCCAGCAGTCGGGCGGCTAGCGGGAGTAATGAGCAGTTCTTC
.	.	TRBV10-1	TRBJ2-1	CASSEDTASSYNEQFF	TGCGCCAGCAGTGAAGATACAGCTAGCTCCTACAATGAGCAGTTCTTC
TRBD2	.	TRBV5-1	TRBJ2-1	CASTPLGTSGRLPFF	TGCGCCAGCACCCCCCTAGGGACTAGCGGGAGGCTTCCGTTCTTC
TRBD1	.	TRBV18	TRBJ1-4	CASSASRGLEEKLFF	TGTGCCAGCTCAGCCAGCAGGGGGCTGGAGGAAAAACTGTTTTTT
TRBD1	.	TRBV19	TRBJ2-2	CASSGPGTGGGRTGELFF	TGTGCCAGTAGTGGCCCCGGGACAGGGGGCGGAAGGACCGGGGAGCTGTTTTTT
.	.	TRBV9	TRBJ1-5	CASSVGDSGAVPQHF	TGTGCCAGCAGCGTAGGGGACTCGGGGGCTGTGCCCCAGCATTTT
TRBD2	.	TRBV6-5	TRBJ2-7	CASSYAKTSGNHEQYF	TGTGCCAGCAGTTACGCTAAAACTAGCGGGAACCACGAGCAGTACTTC
TRBD2	once	TRBV5-1	TRBJ2-5	CASSLRGTSGETQYF	TGCGCCAGCAGCTTGAGGGGGACTAGCGGAGAGACCCAGTACTTC
.	.	TRBV30	TRBJ1-1	CACHLEGRGTNTEAFF	TGTGCCTGTCACCTCGAGGGCCGGGGGACGAACACTGAAGCTTTCTTT
TRBD2	.	TRBV19	TRBJ2-1	CASSSRSGRGSNEQFF	TGTGCCAGTAGTTCCCGTAGCGGGAGGGGTTCCAATGAGCAGTTCTTC
TRBD1	few	TRBV18	TRBJ1-1	CASSLGQGRNTEAFF	TGTGCCAGCTCACTGGGACAGGGGAGGAACACTGAAGCTTTCTTT
.	.	TRBV2	TRBJ1-1	CASRGPGDTEAFF	TGTGCCAGCAGGGGGCCCGGGGACACTGAAGCTTTCTTT
.	once	TRBV19	TRBJ2-7	CASSSPPYGVSEQYF	TGTGCCAGTAGTAGCCCCCCCTATGGAGTTTCCGAGCAGTACTTC
TRBD2	.	TRBV28	TRBJ2-1	CASSPIGTSGNEQFF	TGTGCCAGCAGCCCGATAGGGACTAGCGGAAATGAGCAGTTCTTC
.	.	TRBV7-2	TRBJ2-5	CASSPYRETQYF	TGTGCCAGCAGCCCCTATCGAGAGACCCAGTACTTC
.	.	TRBV6-1	TRBJ1-5	CASSEWFQPDQPQHF	TGTGCCAGCAGTGAATGGTTCCAGCCTGATCAGCCCCAGCATTTT
.	.	TRBV28	TRBJ2-7	CASSFPWTKSEQYF	TGTGCCAGCAGTTTCCCCTGGACTAAATCCGAGCAGTACTTC
TRBD2	.	TRBV11-2	TRBJ2-3	CASSLDLQRDTDTQYF	TGTGCCAGCAGCTTAGATCTCCAGCGGGACACAGATACGCAGTATTTT
.	once	TRBV10-3	TRBJ2-5	CAIMSSAVGETQYF	TGTGCCATCATGTCTAGCGCAGTCGGAGAGACCCAGTACTTC
.	.	TRBV10-2	TRBJ2-7	CASRRQAYEQYF	TGCGCCAGCAGGCGACAGGCCTACGAGCAGTACTTC
TRBD1	.	TRBV18	TRBJ1-2	CASSPGTGGYGYTF	TGTGCCAGCTCACCCGGGACAGGGGGCTATGGCTACACCTTC
.	once	TRBV4-3	TRBJ1-1	CASSQDRPPLGNTEAFF	TGCGCCAGCAGCCAAGATCGGCCCCCATTGGGGAACACTGAAGCTTTCTTT
.	few	TRBV25-1	TRBJ2-7	CASSERDEQYF	TGTGCCAGCAGTGAACGGGACGAGCAGTACTTC
.	.	TRBV5-3	TRBJ2-3	CARSLVEGLPLCTDTQYF	TGTGCCAGAAGCTTGGTGGAGGGCCTACCTTTGTGCACAGATACGCAGTATTTT
TRBD2	.	TRBV7-3	TRBJ2-1	CASSKTGTSGYNEQFF	TGTGCCAGCAGCAAAACCGGGACTAGCGGGTACAATGAGCAGTTCTTC
.	.	TRBV12-5	TRBJ1-1	CASGPWGANTEAFF	TGTGCTAGTGGTCCTTGGGGAGCGAACACTGAAGCTTTCTTT
.	.	TRBV2	TRBJ2-5	CASSAGLSQETQYF	TGTGCCAGCAGTGCCGGACTTAGCCAGGAGACCCAGTACTTC
TRBD2	.	TRBV2	TRBJ2-3	CASRKGGLAGARDTQYF	TGTGCCAGCAGGAAGGGAGGACTAGCGGGAGCAAGAGATACGCAGTATTTT
.	.	TRBV7-9	TRBJ2-3	CASSLSMGDTQYF	TGTGCCAGCAGCTTAAGTATGGGAGATACGCAGTATTTT
.	.	TRBV15	TRBJ1-2	CATSRDKANYGYTF	TGTGCCACCAGCAGAGACAAAGCTAACTATGGCTACACCTTC
.	once	TRBV7-2	TRBJ1-1	CASSLDPSTEAFF	TGTGCCAGCAGCTTAGACCCCAGCACTGAAGCTTTCTTT
.	.	TRBV9	TRBJ1-2	CASSVPGTKPQGYTF	TGTGCCAGCAGCGTACCGGGGACGAAACCGCAGGGCTACACCTTC
TRBD1	.	TRBV5-6	TRBJ1-3	CASSLYRGQGRRGNTIYF	TGTGCCAGCAGCTTGTATAGGGGACAGGGACGGCGGGGAAACACCATATATTTT
TRBD1	.	TRBV28	TRBJ2-6	CASSNRGSGANVLTF	TGTGCCAGCAGTAACAGGGGCTCTGGGGCCAACGTCCTGACTTTC
.	.	TRBV6-1	TRBJ2-2	CASSWSGNTGELFF	TGTGCCAGCAGCTGGAGCGGGAACACCGGGGAGCTGTTTTTT
.	.	TRBV28	TRBJ1-2	CASRTDYGYTF	TGTGCCAGCAGGACAGACTATGGCTACACCTTC
.	.	TRBV7-2	TRBJ1-2	CASSLAEGNYGYTF	TGTGCCAGCAGCTTAGCTGAGGGAAACTATGGCTACACCTTC
.	.	TRBV27	TRBJ2-3	CASSRRRVPSTDTQYF	TGTGCCAGCAGTCGGAGGAGGGTTCCGAGCACAGATACGCAGTATTTT
TRBD2	.	TRBV5-4	TRBJ2-7	CASSSSGSSYEQYF	TGTGCCAGCAGCAGTAGCGGGAGCTCCTACGAGCAGTACTTC
.	.	TRBV18	TRBJ2-3	CASSLAVVPDTQYF	TGTGCCAGCTCACTCGCCGTGGTCCCAGATACGCAGTATTTT
.	few	TRBV9	TRBJ1-1	CASSVGSNTEAFF	TGTGCCAGCAGCGTAGGATCGAACACTGAAGCTTTCTTT